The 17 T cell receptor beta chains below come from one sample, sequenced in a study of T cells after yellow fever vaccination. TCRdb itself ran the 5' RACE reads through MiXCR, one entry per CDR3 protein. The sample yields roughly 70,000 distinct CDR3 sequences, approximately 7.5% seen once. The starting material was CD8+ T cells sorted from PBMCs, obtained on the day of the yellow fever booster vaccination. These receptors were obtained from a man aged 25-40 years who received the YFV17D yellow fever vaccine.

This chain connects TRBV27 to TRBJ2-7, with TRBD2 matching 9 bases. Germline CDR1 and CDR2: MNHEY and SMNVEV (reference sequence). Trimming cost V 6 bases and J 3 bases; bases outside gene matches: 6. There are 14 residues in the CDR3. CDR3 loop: CASRLAGASYEQYF. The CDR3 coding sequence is TGTGCCAGCAGGTTAGCGGGAGCCAGCTACGAGCAGTACTTC.

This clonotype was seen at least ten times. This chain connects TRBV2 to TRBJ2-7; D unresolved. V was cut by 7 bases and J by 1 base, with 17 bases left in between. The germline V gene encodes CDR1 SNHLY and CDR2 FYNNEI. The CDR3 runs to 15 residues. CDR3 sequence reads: CASTPRSDGSYEQYF. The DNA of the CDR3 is TGTGCCAGCACCCCCAGGTCGGACGGATCCTACGAGCAGTACTTC.

The CDR3 DNA is TGTGCCAGCAGCACGGGGGTTGAGGGTTACGAGCAGTACTTC. It yields the protein CASSTGVEGYEQYF. The chain links TRBV7-9 to TRBJ2-7; weak D call: TRBD2 (6 bases). The germline V and J ends were trimmed by 5 bases and 4 bases, with 15 bases remaining between them. Germline V gene lookup returns CDR1 SEHNR and CDR2 FQNEAQ (reference sequence). The CDR3 contains 14 residues.

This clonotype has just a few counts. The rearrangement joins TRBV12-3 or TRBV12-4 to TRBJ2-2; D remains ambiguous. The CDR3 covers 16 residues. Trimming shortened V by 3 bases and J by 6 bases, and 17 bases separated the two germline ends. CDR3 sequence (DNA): TGTGCCAGCAGTTTCTCTGAGGTGCCCGGAGCCGGGGAGCTGTTTTTT. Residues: CASSFSEVPGAGELFF.

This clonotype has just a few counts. CDR3 DNA sequence: TGCGCCAGCAGCTTGGCCGGGACAGACGCCTACGAGCAGTACTTC. Encoded protein: CASSLAGTDAYEQYF. The chain has TRBV5-1 and TRBJ2-7; 7 positions match TRBD1. CDR3 length: 15 amino acids. Trimming at V came to 0 bases and at J to 2 bases, leaving 5 bases not matched to a gene. Per germline, CDR1 SGHRS and CDR2 YFSETQ.

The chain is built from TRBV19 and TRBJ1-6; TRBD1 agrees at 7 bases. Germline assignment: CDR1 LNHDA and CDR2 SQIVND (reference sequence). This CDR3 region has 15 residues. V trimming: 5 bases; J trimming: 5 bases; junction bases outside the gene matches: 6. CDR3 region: CASSVDTGDNSPLHF. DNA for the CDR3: TGTGCCAGTAGTGTCGATACAGGGGATAATTCACCCCTCCACTTT.

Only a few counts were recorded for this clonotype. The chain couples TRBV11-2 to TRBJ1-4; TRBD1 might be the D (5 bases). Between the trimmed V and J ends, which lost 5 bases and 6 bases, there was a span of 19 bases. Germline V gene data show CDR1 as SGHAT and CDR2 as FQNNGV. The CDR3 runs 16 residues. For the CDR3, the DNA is TGTGCCAGCAGCCTTAGGTTTCCAGGGTTGGATGAAAAACTGTTTTTT. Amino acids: CASSLRFPGLDEKLFF.

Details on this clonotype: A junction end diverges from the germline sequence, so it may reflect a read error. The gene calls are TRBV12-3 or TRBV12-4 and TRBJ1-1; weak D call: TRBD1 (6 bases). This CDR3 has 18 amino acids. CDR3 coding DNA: TGTGCCCGCAGCCCTTCATTGGTAGGGGGGCACGGGAACACTGAAGCTTTCTTT. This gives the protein CARSPSLVGGHGNTEAFF.

CDR3 protein: CASSHTLLAAGELFF. The CDR3 DNA sequence: TGCGCCAGCAGCCACACTCTGCTAGCGGCCGGGGAGCTGTTTTTT. The rearrangement links TRBV4-3 to TRBJ2-2; 7 nucleotides align to TRBD2. The CDR3 is made up of 15 amino acids. The ends lost 3 bases at V and 6 bases at J; junction bases unmatched: 7. Germline V gives CDR1 LGHNA, CDR2 YSLEER.

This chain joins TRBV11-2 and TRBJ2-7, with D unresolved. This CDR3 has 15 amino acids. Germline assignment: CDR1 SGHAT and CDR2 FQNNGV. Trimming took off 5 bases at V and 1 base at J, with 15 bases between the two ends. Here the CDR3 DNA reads TGTGCCAGCAGCCCCGCGGCGAACAGTTCCTACGAGCAGTACTTC. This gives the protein CASSPAANSSYEQYF.

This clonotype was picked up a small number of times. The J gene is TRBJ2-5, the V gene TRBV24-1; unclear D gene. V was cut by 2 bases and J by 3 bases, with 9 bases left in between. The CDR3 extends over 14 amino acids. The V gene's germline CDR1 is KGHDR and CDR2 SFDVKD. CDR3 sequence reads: CATSDSWGKETQYF. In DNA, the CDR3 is TGTGCCACCAGTGATTCGTGGGGAAAAGAGACCCAGTACTTC.

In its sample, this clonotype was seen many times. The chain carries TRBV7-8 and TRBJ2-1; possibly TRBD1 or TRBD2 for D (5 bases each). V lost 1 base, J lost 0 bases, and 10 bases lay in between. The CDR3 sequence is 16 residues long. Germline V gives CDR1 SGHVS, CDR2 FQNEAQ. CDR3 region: CASSLDRTHSYNEQFF. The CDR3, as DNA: TGTGCCAGCAGCTTAGACAGGACTCACTCCTACAATGAGCAGTTCTTC. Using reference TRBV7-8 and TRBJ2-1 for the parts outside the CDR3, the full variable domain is GAGVSQSPRYKVAKRGQDVALRCDPISGHVSLFWYQQALGQGPEFLTYFQNEAQLDKSGLPSDRFFAERPEGSVSTLKIQRTQQEDSAVYLCASSLDRTHSYNEQFFGPGTRLTVL.

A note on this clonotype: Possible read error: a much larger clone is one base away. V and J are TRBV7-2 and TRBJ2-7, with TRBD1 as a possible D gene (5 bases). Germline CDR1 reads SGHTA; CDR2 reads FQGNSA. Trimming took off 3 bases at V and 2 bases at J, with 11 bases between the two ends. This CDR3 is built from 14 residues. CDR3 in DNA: TGTGCCAGCAGCTTCGCTGGGGCCACCTACGAGCAGTACTTC. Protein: CASSFAGATYEQYF. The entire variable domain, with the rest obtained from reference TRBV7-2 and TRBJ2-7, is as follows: GAGVSQSPSNKVTEKGKDVELRCDPISGHTALYWYRQSLGQGLEFLIYFQGNSAPDKSGLPSDRFSAERTGGSVSTLTIQRTQQEDSAVYLCASSFAGATYEQYFGPGTRLTVT.

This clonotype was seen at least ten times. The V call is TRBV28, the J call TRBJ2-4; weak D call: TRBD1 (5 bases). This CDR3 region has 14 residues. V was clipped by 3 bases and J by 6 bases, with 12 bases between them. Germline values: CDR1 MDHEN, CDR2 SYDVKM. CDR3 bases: TGTGCCAGCAGTTTCAGGGCGGCAGGAAACATTCAGTACTTC. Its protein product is CASSFRAAGNIQYF.

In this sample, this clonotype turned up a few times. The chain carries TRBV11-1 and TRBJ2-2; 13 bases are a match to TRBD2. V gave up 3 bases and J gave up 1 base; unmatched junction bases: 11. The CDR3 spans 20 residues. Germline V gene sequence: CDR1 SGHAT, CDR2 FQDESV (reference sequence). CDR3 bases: TGTGCCAGCAGCTTTCCAGGGGGGACTAGCGGGATTCGGAACACCGGGGAGCTGTTTTTT. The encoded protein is CASSFPGGTSGIRNTGELFF. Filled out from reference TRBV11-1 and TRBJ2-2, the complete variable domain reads EAEVAQSPRYKITEKSQAVAFWCDPISGHATLYWYRQILGQGPELLVQFQDESVVDDSQLPKDRFSAERLKGVDSTLKIQPAELGDSAMYLCASSFPGGTSGIRNTGELFFGEGSRLTVL.

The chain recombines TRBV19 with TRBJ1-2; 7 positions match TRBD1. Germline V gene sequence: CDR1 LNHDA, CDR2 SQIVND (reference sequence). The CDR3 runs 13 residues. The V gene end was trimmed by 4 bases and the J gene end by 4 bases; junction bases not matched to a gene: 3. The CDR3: CASSTGQAYGYTF. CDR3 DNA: TGTGCCAGTAGTACCGGACAGGCCTATGGCTACACCTTC.

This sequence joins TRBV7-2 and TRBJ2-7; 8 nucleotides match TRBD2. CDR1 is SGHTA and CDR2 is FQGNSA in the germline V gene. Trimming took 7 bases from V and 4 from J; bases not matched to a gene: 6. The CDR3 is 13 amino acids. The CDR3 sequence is CASTLGGVYEQYF. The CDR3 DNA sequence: TGTGCCAGCACCCTCGGGGGGGTGTACGAGCAGTACTTC.